Listed below are T cell receptor beta chains from one sample, sequenced in a study of OX40 agonist ivuxolimab in advanced cancers. Produced via immunoSEQ multiplex PCR; TCRdb's table is partial and in-frame only. The table shows about 99,000 clones, with around 95% occurring only once. The sample consisted of CD4+ or CD8+ T cells sorted from blood, taken in a trial of the OX40 agonist ivuxolimab. All receptors come from an adult with an advanced solid tumor such as melanoma, head and neck, liver or kidney cancer. CDR3s include the opening cysteine and the closing phenylalanine or tryptophan. A D gene is named only where the DNA matches it firmly. Clone size appears in some rows only: once, few, many, or a class for an expanded clone.

TRBV4-1	NA	TRBJ2-7	TRBD2	TGCGCCAGCAGCCAAGAGAAACTAGCGGGCCACGAGCAGTACTTC	CASSQEKLAGHEQYF
TRBV28	NA	TRBJ2-7	TRBD2	TGTGCCAGCAGTCTCCCCCTCGCGGGGAGCCCCCGGGGGGGGGAGCAGTACTTC	CASSLPLAGSPRGGEQYF
TRBV7-3	NA	TRBJ2-1	TRBD2	TGTGCCAGCAGCTCCGGACTAGCGGGAGCCTACGATGAGCAGTTCTTC	CASSSGLAGAYDEQFF
TRBV19	NA	TRBJ2-1	TRBD2	TGTGCCAGTAGTATCTTAAGCGGGGGGGCCGATGAGCAGTTCTTC	CASSILSGGADEQFF
TRBV27	NA	TRBJ2-1	NA	TGTGCCAGCAGTTTATCGATTTTTTTTGAGCAGTTCTTC	CASSLSIFFEQFF
TRBV28	NA	TRBJ1-3	NA	TGTGCCAGCAGTCCTTCCGGACTGGCCTCTGGAAACACCATATATTTT	CASSPSGLASGNTIYF
TRBV6-1	NA	TRBJ2-1	TRBD1	TGTGCCAGCAGCCAGGGGGCTGTCACCTACAATGAGCAGTTCTTC	CASSQGAVTYNEQFF
TRBV2	NA	TRBJ2-3	TRBD2	TGTGCCAGCAGTGAAGAGGGGACTAGCGGGGTCACAGATACGCAGTATTTT	CASSEEGTSGVTDTQYF
TRBV5-5	NA	TRBJ2-3	TRBD1	TGTGCCAGCAGCCCCGGGACAGGGAACGATCATACGCAGTATTTT	CASSPGTGNDHTQYF
TRBV6-5	NA	TRBJ1-3	NA	TGTGCCAGCGGGGTGGGGCCGGTGACTGGAAACACCATATATTTT	CASGVGPVTGNTIYF
TRBV11-2	NA	TRBJ2-1	TRBD1	TGTGCCAGCAGCGTCGACAGGGGCAATGAGCAGTTCTTC	CASSVDRGNEQFF
TRBV7-2	NA	TRBJ1-2	NA	TGTGCCAGCAGCTTGTTAGGGGCGGCTGACGGCTACACCTTC	CASSLLGAADGYTF
TRBV25-1	NA	TRBJ2-7	NA	TGTGCCAGCAGTGTCAGTTCCTACGAGCAGTACTTC	CASSVSSYEQYF
TRBV28	NA	TRBJ2-7	TRBD2	TGTGCCAGCAGCTCTGGACTAGGAACCTCCGAGCAGTACTTC	CASSSGLGTSEQYF
TRBV6-6	NA	TRBJ1-1	TRBD1	TGTGCCAGCAGTTCGGACAGGGGGGGGACTGAAGCTTTCTTT	CASSSDRGGTEAFF
TRBV27	NA	TRBJ2-7	TRBD2	TGTGCCAGCAGTCCTGGGACTAGCAATTACGAGCAGTACTTC	CASSPGTSNYEQYF
TRBV28	NA	TRBJ1-5	TRBD1	TGTGCCAGCAGTTTCCAGGGGGCCCAGCCCCAGCATTTT	CASSFQGAQPQHF
TRBV11-3	NA	TRBJ2-1	NA	TGTGCCAGCAGCGCCCGGGACATAGACAATGAGCAGTTCTTC	CASSARDIDNEQFF
TRBV5-3	NA	TRBJ1-2	NA	TGTGCCAGCAGTTCGACCGGGACGGCCTTCGGCTACACCTTC	CASSSTGTAFGYTF
TRBV5-1	once	TRBJ2-1	NA	TGCGCCAGCAGCTTGGCCACAGGTGAGCAGTTCTTC	CASSLATGEQFF
TRBV5-4	NA	TRBJ2-7	NA	TGTGCCAGCAGCTTGGACGGCGGCTCCTACGAGCAGTACTTC	CASSLDGGSYEQYF
TRBV7-9	NA	TRBJ2-1	TRBD2	TGTGCCAGCAGCTCCCCCCGACTAGCGCGGGGGAGCTCCTACAATGAGCAGTTCTTC	CASSSPRLARGSSYNEQFF
TRBV25-1	once	TRBJ1-5	TRBD1	TGTGCCAGCAGTGGACAGGGGTGGGATCAGCCCCAGCATTTT	CASSGQGWDQPQHF
TRBV7-9	NA	TRBJ2-1	NA	TGTGCCAGCAGCTTAGGAATAATGGAAAACAATGAGCAGTTCTTC	CASSLGIMENNEQFF
TRBV7-7	NA	TRBJ2-7	TRBD2	TGTGCCAGCAGCCCAGGGACTAGCTCCTACGAGCAGTACTTC	CASSPGTSSYEQYF
TRBV7-3	NA	TRBJ2-3	TRBD1	TGTGCCAGCAGGGTACCGGGACAGGGGGCGTATACGCAGTATTTT	CASRVPGQGAYTQYF
TRBV19	NA	TRBJ2-1	NA	TGTGCCAGTAGTATTGAGGTCTACAATGAGCAGTTCTTC	CASSIEVYNEQFF
TRBV19	NA	TRBJ2-2	NA	TGTGCCAGTCTGGCGAAAACGAACACCGGGGAGCTGTTTTTT	CASLAKTNTGELFF
TRBV13	NA	TRBJ2-7	TRBD2	TGTGCCAGCAGCTTAGGGCTAGCGGAAATCTACGAGCAGTACTTC	CASSLGLAEIYEQYF
TRBV7-8	NA	TRBJ2-7	NA	TGTGCCAGCAGCTTAGGGCCCGAGCAGTACTTC	CASSLGPEQYF
TRBV9	NA	TRBJ2-5	NA	TGTGCCAGCAGCGGACGACAGGGAGGGGAGACCCAGTACTTC	CASSGRQGGETQYF
TRBV5-8	NA	TRBJ1-5	TRBD1	TGTGCCAGCAGCTTGGGACAGGGTGGACAGCCCCAGCATTTT	CASSLGQGGQPQHF
TRBV6-5	NA	TRBJ2-5	NA	TGTGCCAGCAGTTACCGAAAGGGGAGGCAAGAGACCCAGTACTTC	CASSYRKGRQETQYF
TRBV6-5	NA	TRBJ1-5	NA	TGTGCCAGCAGTTACGGACCTAGCAATCAGCCCCAGCATTTT	CASSYGPSNQPQHF
TRBV27	NA	TRBJ1-2	TRBD1	TGTGCCAGCAGACCACAGGGGAACTATGGCTACACCTTC	CASRPQGNYGYTF
TRBV7-9	NA	TRBJ2-1	NA	TGTGCCAGCAGCCTCCGCAGCGGTTCTAATCATAGGTATGAGCAGTTCTTC	CASSLRSGSNHRYEQFF
TRBV2	NA	TRBJ2-3	NA	TGTGCCAGCAGAGCGACTTCTCACTTTAGCACAGATACGCAGTATTTT	CASRATSHFSTDTQYF
TRBV28	NA	TRBJ2-1	NA	TGTGCCAGCAGTGATCGGGGAGGCCTCAACAATGAGCAGTTCTTC	CASSDRGGLNNEQFF
TRBV11-2	NA	TRBJ2-1	NA	TGTGCCAGCAGCTTAGTAGGGGAATTGTTCTTC	CASSLVGELFF
TRBV7-9	NA	TRBJ2-7	TRBD1	TGTGCCAGCAGCCCCCAGTTCGGGACAGGGATCTACGAGCAGTACTTC	CASSPQFGTGIYEQYF
TRBV5-6	NA	TRBJ2-1	NA	TGTGCCAGCAGCTCTCTGGGAGATTACAATGAGCAGTTCTTC	CASSSLGDYNEQFF
TRBV9	NA	TRBJ2-1	TRBD2	TGTGCCAGCAGCGTAGTTGCTAGCGGGATAAGCGATGAGCAGTTCTTC	CASSVVASGISDEQFF
TRBV19	NA	TRBJ1-1	NA	TGTGCCAGTAGTATGTCCGGGCAGCATGAAGCTTTCTTT	CASSMSGQHEAFF